This entry describes one T cell receptor (delta chain). No antigen is known for it. TCRdb lists the protein of a much larger clone for this DNA, which differs at residue 17, so this is likely a read error; the protein given here is translated from the DNA itself. These data belong to a study of γδ T cells in repeated Plasmodium falciparum infection. Study-level information: Malian children with intense seasonal malaria exposure were compared with matched Australian children. Timepoints: baseline, immediately before selected infections, and 21 days after every infection.

TCRdb reran clone calling via CATT on the multiplex PCR reads. The sample lists 53,000 or so delta-chain clones, about 1.9% occurring once. Study-wide results and caveats: Vdelta2-negative gammadelta repertoires, largely Vdelta1+, seemingly showed infection-driven waves of new clonal selection. The Malian cohort came from a small rural village of predominantly one ethnic group.

Germline CDR1 and CDR2: TSESDYY and QEAYKQQN. There are 26 residues in the CDR3. The junction had 39 bases not matched to a gene; V was cut back by 6 bases and J by 3 bases. Bulk repertoires came from Vgamma9/Vdelta2+ or Vdelta2-negative gammadelta T cells flow-sorted from PBMC. The sample consisted of gamma-delta T cells from blood. This TCR was sampled from a pool of human donors (malaria-infected and uninfected, not separated). The gene calls are TRAV38-2/DV8 and TRDJ1; TRDD3 matches 12 bases. TCRdb gives no J gene; it was assigned here by matching the DNA to germline. CDR3 protein: CAYTGPPSTQPRTGGYRTTGPDKLIF. In DNA, the CDR3 is TGTGCTTATACGGGGCCGCCCTCCACTCAGCCCCGTACTGGGGGATACCGTACGACGGGTCCCGATAAACTCATCTTT.